The rows below give T cell receptor beta chains drawn from one sample of a study of cytomegalovirus exposure and HLA in healthy donors. Assay used: immunoSEQ multiplex PCR; TCRdb lists only in-frame clones, some missing. The repertoire holds 95,000 to 100,000 clones, with roughly 80% as singletons. The sample consisted of PBMCs. Every receptor here comes from a man aged 40-55 years in good health and CMV-seronegative. CDR3s include the opening cysteine and the closing phenylalanine or tryptophan. A D gene is named only where the DNA matches it firmly. Clone size, where shown, is once, few, many, or a class for clones that have expanded.

abundance | j_gene | v_gene | d_gene | CDR3nt | CDR3aa
NA | TRBJ1-6 | TRBV7-9 | NA | TGTGCCAGCAGCACCCCCGGGACAACAACCTATAATTCACCCCTCCACTTT | CASSTPGTTTYNSPLHF
few | TRBJ2-3 | TRBV9 | TRBD2 | TGTGCCAGCAGCGTAATGGGGCGGGGGTCGGCAGATACGCAGTATTTT | CASSVMGRGSADTQYF
NA | TRBJ1-1 | TRBV5-1 | NA | TGCGCCAGCAGCTTCGCCGGGGGAAGTAGGAACACTGAAGCTTTCTTT | CASSFAGGSRNTEAFF
NA | TRBJ2-7 | TRBV28 | NA | TGTGCCAGCAGTTTGGGGGGCTACGAGCAGTACTTC | CASSLGGYEQYF
NA | TRBJ1-4 | TRBV28 | NA | TGTGCCAGCACTTCCCCGGGGAATGAAAAACTGTTTTTT | CASTSPGNEKLFF
few | TRBJ2-7 | TRBV4-1 | TRBD1 | TGCGCCAGCAGCCAACAACAGGGGGGCTCCTACGAGCAGTACTTC | CASSQQQGGSYEQYF
once | TRBJ2-1 | TRBV29-1 | TRBD2 | TGCAGCGTTGTTGGTCTAGCGGGAGGGCCGAGAACGTTCTTC | CSVVGLAGGPRTFF
few | TRBJ2-7 | TRBV18 | TRBD1 | TGTGCCAGCTCACCACTTCCGGGACAGGGAATCTACGAGCAGTACTTC | CASSPLPGQGIYEQYF
few | TRBJ2-7 | TRBV6-5 | TRBD1 | TGTGCCAGCAGGTTAACAGGGGCGACGACCTACGAGCAGTACTTC | CASRLTGATTYEQYF
NA | TRBJ1-1 | TRBV29-1 | NA | TGCAGCGTTGGACAGATGAACACTGAAGCTTTCTTT | CSVGQMNTEAFF
NA | TRBJ1-1 | TRBV5-1 | NA | TGCGCCAGCAGCTTGGCCGGTGGCAGGGGCACTGAAGCTTTCTTT | CASSLAGGRGTEAFF
NA | TRBJ1-2 | TRBV6-6 | NA | TGTGCCAGCAGTTCGGCAGGGGAGGGCTACACCTTC | CASSSAGEGYTF
NA | TRBJ2-2 | TRBV2 | NA | TGTGCCAGCAGTGAGCAACTGGCGAACACCGGGGAGCTGTTTTTT | CASSEQLANTGELFF
NA | TRBJ1-2 | TRBV14 | NA | TGTGCCAGCAGCCCCTCGGGGGGGTCCGTCTATGGCTACACCTTC | CASSPSGGSVYGYTF
once | TRBJ2-1 | TRBV5-1 | NA | TGCGCCAGCCGACCTCAGGGGAATGAGCAGTTCTTC | CASRPQGNEQFF
once | TRBJ1-1 | TRBV5-6 | NA | TGTGCCAGCAGCTTGGGGGGTAGTAGGGGCACTGAAGCTTTCTTT | CASSLGGSRGTEAFF
NA | TRBJ1-2 | TRBV6-1 | TRBD1 | TGTGCCAGCAGTAGAACCGGGACAGTAAACTATGGCTACACCTTC | CASSRTGTVNYGYTF
NA | TRBJ2-7 | TRBV19 | NA | TGTGCCAGTAGATCGGACAGAGAGCAGTACTTC | CASRSDREQYF
NA | TRBJ1-5 | TRBV30 | TRBD1 | TGTGCCTGGAGCATGGGACAGTATAGCAATCAGCCCCAGCATTTT | CAWSMGQYSNQPQHF
few | TRBJ1-5 | TRBV7-9 | TRBD1 | TGTGCCAGCAGCACGCCGACAGGGGCCCAGCATTTT | CASSTPTGAQHF
NA | TRBJ1-6 | TRBV30 | NA | TGTGCCTGGAGTCAGGGAAGGAGGGATTATAATTCACCCCTCCACTTT | CAWSQGRRDYNSPLHF
NA | TRBJ2-1 | TRBV14 | TRBD2 | TGTGCCAGCAGCCCCAAGACTAGCGTGTATGAGCAGTTCTTC | CASSPKTSVYEQFF
NA | TRBJ2-1 | TRBV28 | TRBD1 | TGTGCCAGTAACCCCACCACGGACAGGGACTACAATGAGCAGTTCTTC | CASNPTTDRDYNEQFF
once | TRBJ1-5 | TRBV28 | NA | TGTGCCAGCAGCGTAGGGGGGGACTATCAGCCCCAGCATTTT | CASSVGGDYQPQHF
NA | TRBJ2-7 | TRBV27 | NA | TGTGCCAGCAGTTTTGGCAGGGAAAGGGAGCAGTACTTC | CASSFGREREQYF
few | TRBJ2-1 | TRBV6-1 | TRBD2 | TGTGCCAGCAGTGCCTCCCTAGCGGGGGGGCCGAGTGAGCAGTTCTTC | CASSASLAGGPSEQFF
NA | TRBJ1-2 | TRBV5-6 | TRBD1 | TGTGCCAGCAGCTTTTCTCGGGACAGGATTACTCCTAACTATGGCTACACCTTC | CASSFSRDRITPNYGYTF
NA | TRBJ1-6 | TRBV5-4 | NA | TGTGCCAGCAGCTGGACGCGGACAGCGAGCTCCTATAATTCACCCCTCCACTTT | CASSWTRTASSYNSPLHF
few | TRBJ2-6 | TRBV6-4 | NA | TGTGCCAGCAGTAGCCAATCTGGGGCCAACGTCCTGACTTTC | CASSSQSGANVLTF
NA | TRBJ1-1 | TRBV5-4 | NA | TGTGCCAGCAGCTTGGGTACAGAAGCTTTCTTT | CASSLGTEAFF
NA | TRBJ1-5 | TRBV5-8 | NA | TGTGCCAACGGCCGGGGGATTCTGAGCAATCAGCCCCAGCATTTT | CANGRGILSNQPQHF